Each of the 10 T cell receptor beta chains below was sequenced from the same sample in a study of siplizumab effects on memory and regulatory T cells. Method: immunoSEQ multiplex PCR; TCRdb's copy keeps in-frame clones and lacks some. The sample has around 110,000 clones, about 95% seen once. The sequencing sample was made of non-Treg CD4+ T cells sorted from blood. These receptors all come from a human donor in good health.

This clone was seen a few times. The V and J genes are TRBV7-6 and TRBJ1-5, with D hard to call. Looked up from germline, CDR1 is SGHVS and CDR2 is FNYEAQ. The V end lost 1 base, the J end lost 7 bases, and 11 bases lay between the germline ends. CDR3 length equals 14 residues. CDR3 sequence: CASSLEGVGQPQHF. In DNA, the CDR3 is TGTGCCAGCAGCTTAGAGGGAGTAGGGCAGCCCCAGCATTTT.

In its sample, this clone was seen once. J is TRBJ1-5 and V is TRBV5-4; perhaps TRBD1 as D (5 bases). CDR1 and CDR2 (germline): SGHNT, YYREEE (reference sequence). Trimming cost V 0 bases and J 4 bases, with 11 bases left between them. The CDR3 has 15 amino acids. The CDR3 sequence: CASSLGGDKNQPQHF. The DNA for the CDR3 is TGTGCCAGCAGCTTGGGAGGGGATAAAAATCAGCCCCAGCATTTT.

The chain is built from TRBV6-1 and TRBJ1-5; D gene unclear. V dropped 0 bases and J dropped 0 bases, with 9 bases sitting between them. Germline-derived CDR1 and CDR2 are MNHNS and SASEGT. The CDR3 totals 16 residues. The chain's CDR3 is CASSEAPAYSNQPQHF. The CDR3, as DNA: TGTGCCAGCAGTGAAGCGCCAGCCTATAGCAATCAGCCCCAGCATTTT.

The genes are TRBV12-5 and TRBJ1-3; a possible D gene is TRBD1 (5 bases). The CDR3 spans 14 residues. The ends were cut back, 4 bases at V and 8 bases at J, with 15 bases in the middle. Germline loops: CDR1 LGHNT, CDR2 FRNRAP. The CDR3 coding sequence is TGTGCTAGTGGTTCCCACCGGGGGTCGGACACCATATATTTT. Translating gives CASGSHRGSDTIYF.

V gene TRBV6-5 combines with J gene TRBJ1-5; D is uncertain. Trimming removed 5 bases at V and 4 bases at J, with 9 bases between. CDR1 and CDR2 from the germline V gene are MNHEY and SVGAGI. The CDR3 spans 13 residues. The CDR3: CASSQSRNQPQHF. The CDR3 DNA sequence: TGTGCCAGCAGTCAGTCAAGGAATCAGCCCCAGCATTTT.

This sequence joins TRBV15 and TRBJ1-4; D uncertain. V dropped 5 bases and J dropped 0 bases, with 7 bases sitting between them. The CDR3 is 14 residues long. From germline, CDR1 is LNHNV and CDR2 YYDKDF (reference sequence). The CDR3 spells CATSYLATNEKLFF. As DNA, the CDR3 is TGTGCCACCAGCTACCTCGCAACTAATGAAAAACTGTTTTTT.

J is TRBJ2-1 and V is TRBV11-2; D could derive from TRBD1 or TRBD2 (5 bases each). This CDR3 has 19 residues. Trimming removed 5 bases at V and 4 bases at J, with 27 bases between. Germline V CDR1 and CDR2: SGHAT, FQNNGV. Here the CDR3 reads CASSRGGRRQGPIYNEQFF. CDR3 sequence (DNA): TGTGCCAGCAGCCGCGGTGGTCGGAGGCAGGGTCCAATTTACAATGAGCAGTTCTTC.

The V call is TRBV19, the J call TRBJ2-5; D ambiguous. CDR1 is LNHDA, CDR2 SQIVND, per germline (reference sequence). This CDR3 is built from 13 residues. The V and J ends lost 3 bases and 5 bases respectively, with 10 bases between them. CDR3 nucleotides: TGTGCCAGTAGTATTAGCTATTTCGAGACCCAGTACTTC. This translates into CASSISYFETQYF.

CDR3 nucleotides: TGTGCCAGCAGTGAAGTCGTGGAGGGCTACGAGCAGTACTTC. Its protein product is CASSEVVEGYEQYF. The chain recombines TRBV2 with TRBJ2-7, with D perhaps matching TRBD2 (6 bases). This CDR3 comprises 14 residues. V lost 1 base, J lost 3 bases, and 10 bases lay in between. In germline, CDR1 is SNHLY, CDR2 FYNNEI. Complete variable domain (other parts from reference TRBV2 and TRBJ2-7): EPEVTQTPSHQVTQMGQEVILRCVPISNHLYFYWYRQILGQKVEFLVSFYNNEISEKSEIFDDQFSVERPDGSNFTLKIRSTKLEDSAMYFCASSEVVEGYEQYFGPGTRLTVT.

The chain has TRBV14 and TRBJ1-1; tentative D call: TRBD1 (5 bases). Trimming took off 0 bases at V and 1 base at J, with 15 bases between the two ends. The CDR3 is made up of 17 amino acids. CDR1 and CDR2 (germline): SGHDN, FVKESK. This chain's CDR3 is CASSQDNGGRGNTEAFF. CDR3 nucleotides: TGTGCCAGCAGCCAAGATAACGGGGGAAGAGGGAACACTGAAGCTTTCTTT.